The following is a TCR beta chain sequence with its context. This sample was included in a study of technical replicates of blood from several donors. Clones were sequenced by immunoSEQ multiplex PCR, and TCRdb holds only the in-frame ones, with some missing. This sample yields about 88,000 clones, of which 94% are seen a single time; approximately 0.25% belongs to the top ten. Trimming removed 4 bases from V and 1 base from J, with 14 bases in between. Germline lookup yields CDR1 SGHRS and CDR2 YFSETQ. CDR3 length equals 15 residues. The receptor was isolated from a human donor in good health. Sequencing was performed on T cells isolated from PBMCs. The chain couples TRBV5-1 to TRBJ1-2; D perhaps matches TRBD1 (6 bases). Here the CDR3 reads CASSGNPQGNYGYTF. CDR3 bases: TGCGCCAGCAGCGGGAACCCACAGGGTAACTATGGCTACACCTTC.